The 5 T cell receptor beta chains below come from one sample, sequenced in a study of T cell repertoires in cytomegalovirus infection. Via MiXCR, TCRdb re-called the reads, giving one row per CDR3 protein. The data contain 80,000 or so distinct CDR3 sequences, about 37% of them seen just once; the ten biggest clones take up more than 85%. No cognate antigen is known for these TCRs. Material: CD8+ T cells from cultured PBMCs, obtained from culture after CMV antigen stimulation. These receptors all stem from a human donor in good health (CMV status not recorded). Some clones in this sample may be carry-over from other donors' samples.

The sample holds a few counts of this clonotype. The chain has TRBV28 and TRBJ2-6; TRBD1 aligns across 8 bases. Germline CDR1 is MDHEN and CDR2 is SYDVKM. Trimming removed 3 bases from V and 4 bases from J; junction bases left unmatched: 20. This CDR3 comprises 21 residues. The CDR3 DNA sequence: TGTGCCAGCAGTTTCCCGACCGTAAGGGACAGGACTACCACCGGGGCCAACGTCCTGACTTTC. This gives the protein CASSFPTVRDRTTTGANVLTF.

The chain recombines TRBV2 with TRBJ1-5; D is ambiguous. This CDR3 has 14 amino acids. CDR1 is SNHLY, CDR2 FYNNEI, per germline. Trimming stripped 1 base from V and 4 bases from J, with 8 bases between. The CDR3 region is CASSEVGENQPQHF. CDR3 sequence (DNA): TGTGCCAGCAGTGAAGTCGGGGAGAATCAGCCCCAGCATTTT. The full variable domain, with the rest looked up from reference TRBV2 and TRBJ1-5, is EPEVTQTPSHQVTQMGQEVILRCVPISNHLYFYWYRQILGQKVEFLVSFYNNEISEKSEIFDDQFSVERPDGSNFTLKIRSTKLEDSAMYFCASSEVGENQPQHFGDGTRLSIL.

V usage is TRBV5-1 and J usage is TRBJ2-3; D gene ambiguous. This CDR3 has 15 amino acids. The V gene's germline CDR1 is SGHRS and CDR2 YFSETQ. With 0 bases removed from V and 4 bases from J, the gap between germline ends came to 12 bases. In DNA form, the CDR3 reads TGCGCCAGCAGCTTGGACGGGCCCGGCGCAGATACGCAGTATTTT. Translating gives CASSLDGPGADTQYF.

This clonotype was seen more than once but under ten times. The V and J genes are TRBV7-6 and TRBJ2-7, with D hard to call. This CDR3 is built from 13 residues. Germline V gene sequence: CDR1 SGHVS, CDR2 FNYEAQ. Trimming took 6 bases from V and 6 from J, leaving 15 bases between them. CDR3: CASSLTGSLEQYF. CDR3 DNA: TGTGCCAGCAGTCTTACCGGGTCCCTCGAGCAGTACTTC.

The V and J genes are TRBV6-1 and TRBJ2-7; the D is unclear. CDR1 MNHNS and CDR2 SASEGT come from the germline V gene. V gave up 8 bases and J gave up 1 base, with 12 bases separating them. CDR3 length: 13 residues. CDR3 sequence (DNA): TGTGCCAGCGGCAGGACGGCTTCCTACGAGCAGTACTTC. This sequence encodes CASGRTASYEQYF.